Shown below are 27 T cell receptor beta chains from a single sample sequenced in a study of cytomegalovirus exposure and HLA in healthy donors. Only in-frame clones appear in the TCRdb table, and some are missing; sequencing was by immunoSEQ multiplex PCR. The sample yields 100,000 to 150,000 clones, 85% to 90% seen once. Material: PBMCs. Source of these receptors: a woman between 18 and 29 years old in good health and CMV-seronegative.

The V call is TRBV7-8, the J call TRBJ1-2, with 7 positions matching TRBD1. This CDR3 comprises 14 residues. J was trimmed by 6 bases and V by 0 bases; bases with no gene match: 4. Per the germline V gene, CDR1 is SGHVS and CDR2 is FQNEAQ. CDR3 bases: TGTGCCAGCAGCTTAGCGGGAGACAGGGATGGCTACACCTTC. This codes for CASSLAGDRDGYTF.

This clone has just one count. For the CDR3, the DNA is TGTGCCAGCAGTTACTCACGACAGTCCGGGGAGCTGTTTTTT. Protein: CASSYSRQSGELFF. The chain couples TRBV6-5 to TRBJ2-2; weak D call: TRBD1 (5 bases). The CDR3 consists of 14 residues. V lost 0 bases, J lost 6 bases, and 8 bases lay in between. Germline V gene lookup returns CDR1 MNHEY and CDR2 SVGAGI.

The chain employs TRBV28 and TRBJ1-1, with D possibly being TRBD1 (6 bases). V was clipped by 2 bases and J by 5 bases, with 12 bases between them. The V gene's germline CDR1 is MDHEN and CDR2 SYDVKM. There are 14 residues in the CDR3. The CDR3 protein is CASSLRGGWTEAFF. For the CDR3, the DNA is TGTGCCAGCAGTTTAAGGGGGGGATGGACTGAAGCTTTCTTT.

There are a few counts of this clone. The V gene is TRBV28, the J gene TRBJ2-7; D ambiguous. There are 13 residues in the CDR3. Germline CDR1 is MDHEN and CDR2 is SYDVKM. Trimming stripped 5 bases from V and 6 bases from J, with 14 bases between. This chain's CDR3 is CASSPAGSAEQYV. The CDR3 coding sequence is TGTGCCAGCAGTCCGGCTGGAAGCGCCGAGCAGTACGTC.

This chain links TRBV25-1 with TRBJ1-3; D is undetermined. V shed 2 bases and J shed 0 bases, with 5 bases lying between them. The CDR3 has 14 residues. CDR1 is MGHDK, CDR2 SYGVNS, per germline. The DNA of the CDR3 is TGTGCCAGCAGTGAAGAGAGCTCTGGAAACACCATATATTTT. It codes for CASSEESSGNTIYF. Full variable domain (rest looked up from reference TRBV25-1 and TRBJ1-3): EADIYQTPRYLVIGTGKKITLECSQTMGHDKMYWYQQDPGMELHLIHYSYGVNSTEKGDLSSESTVSRIRTEHFPLTLESARPSHTSQYLCASSEESSGNTIYFGEGSWLTVV.

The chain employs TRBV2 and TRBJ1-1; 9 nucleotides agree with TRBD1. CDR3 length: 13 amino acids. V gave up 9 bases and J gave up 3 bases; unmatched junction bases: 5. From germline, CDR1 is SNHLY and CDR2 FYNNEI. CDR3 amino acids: CARRGQGDTEAFF. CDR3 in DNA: TGTGCCAGGAGGGGACAGGGCGACACTGAAGCTTTCTTT.

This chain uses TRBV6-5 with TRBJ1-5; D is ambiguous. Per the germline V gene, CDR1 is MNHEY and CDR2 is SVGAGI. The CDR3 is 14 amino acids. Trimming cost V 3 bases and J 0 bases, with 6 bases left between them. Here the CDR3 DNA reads TGTGCCAGCAGTTATAGCTATAGCAATCAGCCCCAGCATTTT. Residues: CASSYSYSNQPQHF.

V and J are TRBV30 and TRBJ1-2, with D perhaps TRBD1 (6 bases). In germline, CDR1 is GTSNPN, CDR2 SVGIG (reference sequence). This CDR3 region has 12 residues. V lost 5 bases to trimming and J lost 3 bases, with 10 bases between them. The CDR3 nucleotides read TGTGCCTGGGGACAGCTCTACTATGGCTACACCTTC. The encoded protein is CAWGQLYYGYTF.

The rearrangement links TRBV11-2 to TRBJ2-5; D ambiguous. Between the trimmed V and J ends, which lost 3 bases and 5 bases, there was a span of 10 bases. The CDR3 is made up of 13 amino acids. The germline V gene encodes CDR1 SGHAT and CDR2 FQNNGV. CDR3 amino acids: CASSLLGAETQYF. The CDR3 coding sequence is TGTGCCAGCAGCTTGCTAGGTGCGGAGACCCAGTACTTC.

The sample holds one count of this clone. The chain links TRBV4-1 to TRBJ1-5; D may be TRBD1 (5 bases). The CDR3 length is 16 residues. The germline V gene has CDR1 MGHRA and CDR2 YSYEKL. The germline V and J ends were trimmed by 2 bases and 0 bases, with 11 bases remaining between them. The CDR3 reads CASSQPDRNSNQPQHF. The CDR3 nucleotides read TGCGCCAGCAGCCAACCAGACAGAAATAGCAATCAGCCCCAGCATTTT.

CDR3 amino acids: CASSKDGFYNEQFF. The DNA for the CDR3 is TGTGCCAGCAGCAAAGACGGGTTTTACAATGAGCAGTTCTTC. This rearrangement joins TRBV7-6 to TRBJ2-1, with D unclear. Germline assignment: CDR1 SGHVS and CDR2 FNYEAQ. Trimming pared 5 bases from V and 4 bases from J, leaving 12 bases between. This CDR3 is built from 14 residues.

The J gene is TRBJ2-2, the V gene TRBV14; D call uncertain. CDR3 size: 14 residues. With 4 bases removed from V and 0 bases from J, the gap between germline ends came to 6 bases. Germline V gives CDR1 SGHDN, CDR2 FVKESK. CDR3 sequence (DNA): TGTGCCAGCAGCCGGCTCTCGAACACCGGGGAGCTGTTTTTT. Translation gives CASSRLSNTGELFF.

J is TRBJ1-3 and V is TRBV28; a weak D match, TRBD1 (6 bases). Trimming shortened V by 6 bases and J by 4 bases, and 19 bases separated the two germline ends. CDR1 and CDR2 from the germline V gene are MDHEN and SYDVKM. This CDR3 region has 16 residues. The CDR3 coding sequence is TGTGCCAGCAGCCGACTACAGGGATGGACCGGAAACACCATATATTTT. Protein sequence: CASSRLQGWTGNTIYF.

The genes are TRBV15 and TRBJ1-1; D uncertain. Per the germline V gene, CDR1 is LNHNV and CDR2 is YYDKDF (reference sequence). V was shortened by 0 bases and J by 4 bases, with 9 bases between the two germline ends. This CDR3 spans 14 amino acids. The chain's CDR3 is CATSRDRFTTEAFF. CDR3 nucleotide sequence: TGTGCCACCAGCAGAGACAGGTTTACCACTGAAGCTTTCTTT.

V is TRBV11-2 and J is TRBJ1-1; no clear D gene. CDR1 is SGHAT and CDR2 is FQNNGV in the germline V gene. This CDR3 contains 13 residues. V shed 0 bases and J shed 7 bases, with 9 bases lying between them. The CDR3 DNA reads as TGTGCCAGCAGCTTAGATCGTTTCGGTGAAGCTTTCTTT. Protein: CASSLDRFGEAFF. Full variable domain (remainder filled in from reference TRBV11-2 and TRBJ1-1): EAGVAQSPRYKIIEKRQSVAFWCNPISGHATLYWYQQILGQGPKLLIQFQNNGVVDDSQLPKDRFSAERLKGVDSTLKIQPAKLEDSAVYLCASSLDRFGEAFFGQGTRLTVV.

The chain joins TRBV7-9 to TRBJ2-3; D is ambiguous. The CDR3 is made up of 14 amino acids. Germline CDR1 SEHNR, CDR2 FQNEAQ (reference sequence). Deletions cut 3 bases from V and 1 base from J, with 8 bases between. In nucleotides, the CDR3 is TGTGCCAGCAGCTTCCTATCCGGCACAGATACGCAGTATTTT. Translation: CASSFLSGTDTQYF.

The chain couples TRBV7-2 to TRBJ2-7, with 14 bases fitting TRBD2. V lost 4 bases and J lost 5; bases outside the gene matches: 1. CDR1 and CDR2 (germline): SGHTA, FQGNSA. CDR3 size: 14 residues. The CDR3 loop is CASSWTSGRNEQYF. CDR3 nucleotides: TGTGCCAGCAGCTGGACTAGCGGGAGGAACGAGCAGTACTTC.

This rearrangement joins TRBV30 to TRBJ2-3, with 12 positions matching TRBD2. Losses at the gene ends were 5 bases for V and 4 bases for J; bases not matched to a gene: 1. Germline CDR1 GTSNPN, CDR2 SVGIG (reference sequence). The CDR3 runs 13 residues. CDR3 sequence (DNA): TGTGCCTGGTCTAGCGGGGGGGCAGATACGCAGTATTTT. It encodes CAWSSGGADTQYF.

The CDR3 here is CASSQTGGWTPLHF. The CDR3 coding sequence is TGTGCCAGCAGTCAGACAGGGGGCTGGACACCCCTCCACTTT. The V gene is TRBV28, the J gene TRBJ1-6; TRBD1 agrees at 10 bases. CDR3 size: 14 residues. Germline V gene data show CDR1 as MDHEN and CDR2 as SYDVKM. Trimming took 5 bases from V and 11 from J; bases not matched to a gene: 6.

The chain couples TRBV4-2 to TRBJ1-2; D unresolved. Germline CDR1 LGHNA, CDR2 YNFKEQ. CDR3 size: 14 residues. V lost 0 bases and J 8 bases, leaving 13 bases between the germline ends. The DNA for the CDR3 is TGTGCCAGCAGCCAAGATCGGGGAGTAAGGGGCTACACCTTC. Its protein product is CASSQDRGVRGYTF.

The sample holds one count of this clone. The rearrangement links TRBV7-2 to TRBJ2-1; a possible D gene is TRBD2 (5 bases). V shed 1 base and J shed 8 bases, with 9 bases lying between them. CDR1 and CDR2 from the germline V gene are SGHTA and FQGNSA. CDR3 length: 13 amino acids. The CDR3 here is CASSLELGDEQFF. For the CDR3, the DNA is TGTGCCAGCAGCTTAGAACTAGGTGATGAGCAGTTCTTC.

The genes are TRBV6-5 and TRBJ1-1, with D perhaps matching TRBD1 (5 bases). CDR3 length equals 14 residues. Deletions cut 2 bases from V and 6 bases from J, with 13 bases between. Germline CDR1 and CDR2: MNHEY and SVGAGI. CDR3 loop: CASSYEAGGAEAFF. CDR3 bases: TGTGCCAGCAGTTACGAAGCCGGGGGAGCTGAAGCTTTCTTT.

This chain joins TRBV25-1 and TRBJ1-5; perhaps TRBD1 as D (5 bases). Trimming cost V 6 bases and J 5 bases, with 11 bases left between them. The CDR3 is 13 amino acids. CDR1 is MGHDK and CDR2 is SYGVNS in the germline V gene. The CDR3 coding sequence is TGTGCCAGCAGCCTACAGGTTGATCAGCCCCAGCATTTT. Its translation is CASSLQVDQPQHF.

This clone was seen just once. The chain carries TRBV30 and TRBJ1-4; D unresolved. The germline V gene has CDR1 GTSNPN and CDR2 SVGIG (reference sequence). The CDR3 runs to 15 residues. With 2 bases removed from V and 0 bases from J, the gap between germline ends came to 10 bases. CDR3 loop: CAWSTGFATNEKLFF. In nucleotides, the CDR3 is TGTGCCTGGAGTACCGGTTTTGCAACTAATGAAAAACTGTTTTTT.

The CDR3: CASSLSGYEQYV. CDR3 coding DNA: TGTGCCAGCAGCTTGAGCGGCTACGAGCAGTACGTC. The chain recombines TRBV5-6 with TRBJ2-7, with a weak D call TRBD2 (5 bases). Germline V gives CDR1 SGHDT, CDR2 YYEEEE. V lost 1 base and J lost 3, with 5 bases in between. The length of the CDR3 is 12 residues.

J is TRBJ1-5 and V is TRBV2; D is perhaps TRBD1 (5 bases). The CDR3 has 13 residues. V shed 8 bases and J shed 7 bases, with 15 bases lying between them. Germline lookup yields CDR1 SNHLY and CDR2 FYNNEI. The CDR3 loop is CASRQGPGQPQHF. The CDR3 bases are TGTGCCAGCCGCCAGGGCCCAGGGCAGCCCCAGCATTTT.

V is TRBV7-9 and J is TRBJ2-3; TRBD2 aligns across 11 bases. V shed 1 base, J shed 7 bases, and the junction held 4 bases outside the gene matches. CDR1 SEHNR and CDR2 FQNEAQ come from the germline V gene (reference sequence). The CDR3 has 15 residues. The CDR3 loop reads CASSLVAGGPNTQYF. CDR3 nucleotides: TGTGCCAGCAGCTTAGTAGCGGGGGGGCCCAATACGCAGTATTTT.